The clone carrying this T cell receptor beta chain was observed a few times. Antigen unknown. The record originates from a study of T cells in localized non-small cell lung cancer. Points from the study as a whole: Turning up in adjacent lung were a median roughly 50 of the top 100 tumor clones. Since sequencing was restricted to only one region of the tumor, intratumor heterogeneity remains a possibility. A denser population of T cells in blood accompanied longer overall survival. Clonality of T cells reached its maximum in uninvolved adjacent lung, surpassing tumor.

This CDR3 contains 17 residues. The V gene lost 2 bases and the J gene lost 5 bases, with 21 bases spanning the gap. The germline V gene encodes CDR1 KGHSH and CDR2 LQKENI. This table comes from immunoSEQ multiplex PCR, and its TCRdb copy is limited to in-frame clones, with some not included. Of around 78,000 clones in the sample, more than 75% were seen once. The starting material was peripheral blood, obtained before any cancer treatment. This receptor was identified in a female donor at least 60 years old with stage I lung adenocarcinoma. The chain employs TRBV18 and TRBJ2-5, with a possible D match to TRBD1 (6 bases). The CDR3 loop is CASSPGLLQGLRETQYF. CDR3 DNA: TGTGCCAGCTCACCAGGCCTACTACAGGGTCTTCGGGAGACCCAGTACTTC.